A single sample gave rise to the 28 T cell receptor beta chains below, sequenced in a study of response to subunit inactivated influenza vaccine. TCRdb re-analysed the RT-PCR reads in MiXCR, keeping a single row per CDR3 protein. The table lists around 790,000 distinct CDR3 sequences, less than 25% of them singletons. Sample: PBMCs from blood, taken approximately 5 days after vaccination. These receptors all come from a man over 45 who received an inactivated influenza vaccine.

This rearrangement joins TRBV7-6 to TRBJ2-2; TRBD1 is a possible D gene (5 bases). The CDR3 has 19 amino acids. CDR1 is SGHVS, CDR2 FNYEAQ, per germline. Trimming removed 0 bases from V and 1 base from J, with 18 bases in between. The CDR3 DNA is TGTGCCAGCAGCTTAGCTCCCAGGGTTCGCCTTAAGAACACCGGGGAGCTGTTTTTT. This sequence encodes CASSLAPRVRLKNTGELFF.

This sequence joins TRBV7-2 and TRBJ2-1; TRBD2 is a possible D gene (6 bases). Germline V gives CDR1 SGHTA, CDR2 FQGNSA. The CDR3 has 13 residues. V lost 6 bases and J 5 bases, leaving 11 bases between the germline ends. The CDR3 DNA follows: TGTGCCAGCAGGGACTATCTGAACAATGAGCAGTTCTTC. It specifies CASRDYLNNEQFF.

This rearrangement joins TRBV4-3 to TRBJ2-7, with D uncertain. The CDR3 runs to 14 residues. V was trimmed by 0 bases and J by 4 bases, leaving 10 bases between them. The V gene's germline CDR1 is LGHNA and CDR2 YSLEER. CDR3 DNA: TGCGCCAGCAGCCAAGATGGTGGGGATTACGAGCAGTACTTC. This translates into CASSQDGGDYEQYF.

This clonotype was found once. The chain employs TRBV7-2 and TRBJ2-2; 7 positions match TRBD1. The CDR3 is 15 residues long. The germline V gene encodes CDR1 SGHTA and CDR2 FQGNSA. Trimming at V came to 5 bases and at J to 5 bases, leaving 8 bases not matched to a gene. Here the CDR3 DNA reads TGTGCCAGCAGCCTAAAACACAGGGGAACCGGGGAGCTGTTTTTT. This sequence encodes CASSLKHRGTGELFF.

This chain connects TRBV5-1 to TRBJ2-1, with 10 bases matching TRBD2. Germline CDR1 and CDR2: SGHRS and YFSETQ. The J segment lost 7 bases and the V segment lost 4 bases, leaving 8 bases of the junction unmatched. CDR3 size: 15 residues. The CDR3 region has the DNA TGCGCCAGCAGCCCGGAGCGGGGGGGGCGGAATGAGCAGTTCTTC. Its protein product is CASSPERGGRNEQFF.

The chain carries TRBV7-3 and TRBJ2-5, with a weak D call TRBD2 (6 bases). This CDR3 spans 13 amino acids. The V and J ends lost 0 bases and 7 bases respectively, with 9 bases between them. CDR1 is SGHTA and CDR2 is FQGTGA in the germline V gene. The CDR3 region is CASSLTKEGTQYF. CDR3 coding DNA: TGTGCCAGCAGCTTAACGAAGGAGGGGACCCAGTACTTC.

The chain carries TRBV3-1 and TRBJ1-5, with D unresolved. The V gene lost 1 base and the J gene lost 4 bases, with 8 bases spanning the gap. The CDR3 is 14 amino acids. The germline CDR1 and CDR2 sequences are LGHDT and YNNKEL (reference sequence). DNA for the CDR3: TGTGCCAGCAGCCAAGCTTCAGGTAATCAGCCCCAGCATTTT. As protein: CASSQASGNQPQHF.

This clonotype was detected many times. This chain joins TRBV5-1 and TRBJ2-3; D assignment may be TRBD1 or TRBD2 (5 bases each). The CDR3 extends over 15 amino acids. Germline CDR1 is SGHRS and CDR2 is YFSETQ. With 4 bases removed from V and 6 bases from J, the gap between germline ends came to 18 bases. CDR3 DNA: TGCGCCAGCAGCGCCCGGGACGGCCTAGGGGATACGCAGTATTTT. Translation gives CASSARDGLGDTQYF.

The chain is built from TRBV28 and TRBJ1-2, with 8 bases that match TRBD1. Losses at the gene ends were 2 bases for V and 3 bases for J; bases not matched to a gene: 5. The CDR3 loop spans 15 amino acids. The germline V gene has CDR1 MDHEN and CDR2 SYDVKM. The CDR3 DNA is TGTGCCAGCAGTTTAACAGGGGGTGAGGACTATGGCTACACCTTC. It specifies CASSLTGGEDYGYTF.

This clonotype has just one count. This chain links TRBV12-3 or TRBV12-4 with TRBJ2-4; perhaps TRBD2 as D (6 bases). V lost 3 bases and J 6 bases, leaving 9 bases between the germline ends. The CDR3 is 13 amino acids. The CDR3 coding sequence is TGTGCCAGCAGTTTCGTCGGGGGAAACATTCAGTACTTC. Protein: CASSFVGGNIQYF.

This clonotype appeared a few times. The genes are TRBV25-1 and TRBJ2-1; TRBD1 might be the D (6 bases). The germline V gene encodes CDR1 MGHDK and CDR2 SYGVNS. The V and J ends lost 3 bases and 2 bases respectively, with 11 bases between them. This CDR3 is 15 amino acids long. CDR3: CASSEGTRTYNEQFF. CDR3 DNA sequence: TGTGCCAGCAGTGAGGGGACAAGGACCTACAATGAGCAGTTCTTC.

This chain joins TRBV30 and TRBJ2-3, with TRBD2 matching 10 bases. The length of the CDR3 is 15 residues. V trimming: 0 bases; J trimming: 4 bases; junction bases outside the gene matches: 4. Germline V lookup: CDR1 GTSNPN, CDR2 SVGIG (reference sequence). Here the CDR3 reads CAWSVWSGRADTQYF. The CDR3 DNA reads as TGTGCCTGGAGTGTCTGGAGCGGGAGGGCAGATACGCAGTATTTT.

This clonotype was seen a handful of times. The chain links TRBV20-1 to TRBJ1-5, with 8 bases identical to TRBD1. Per the germline V gene, CDR1 is DFQATT and CDR2 is SNEGSKA (reference sequence). Trimming took 3 bases from V and 5 from J; bases not matched to a gene: 9. CDR3 length: 15 residues. CDR3 loop: CSASGGAGGDQPQHF. The CDR3 DNA reads as TGCAGTGCTAGTGGGGGGGCAGGGGGCGATCAGCCCCAGCATTTT.

In this sample, this clonotype turned up a few times. The V call is TRBV28, the J call TRBJ2-1; TRBD2 aligns across 13 bases. With V trimmed by 1 base and J by 9 bases, 9 bases remained unmatched. This CDR3 comprises 17 residues. Germline CDR1 MDHEN, CDR2 SYDVKM. The CDR3 sequence: CASSLLVLAGGSAEQFF. CDR3 DNA sequence: TGTGCCAGCAGTTTATTGGTACTAGCGGGAGGGTCCGCTGAGCAGTTCTTC.

The J gene is TRBJ1-3, the V gene TRBV9; D ambiguous. V was pared by 3 bases and J by 4 bases, with 8 bases between. This CDR3 has 13 residues. The germline V gene encodes CDR1 SGDLS and CDR2 YYNGEE. CDR3 sequence: CASSAQWGNTIYF. Here the CDR3 DNA reads TGTGCCAGCAGCGCGCAATGGGGAAACACCATATATTTT.

The rearrangement uses TRBV28 and TRBJ2-7; D gene ambiguous. The CDR3 is 13 amino acids. V was pared by 1 base and J by 6 bases, with 10 bases between. The germline V gene encodes CDR1 MDHEN and CDR2 SYDVKM. The chain's CDR3 is CASSLYISGEQYF. CDR3 bases: TGTGCCAGCAGTTTATATATAAGTGGCGAGCAGTACTTC.

V and J are TRBV13 and TRBJ1-1, with a possible D match to TRBD1 (6 bases). V lost 5 bases, J lost 6 bases, and 25 bases lay in between. In germline, CDR1 is PRHDT, CDR2 FYEKMQ (reference sequence). There are 17 residues in the CDR3. DNA for the CDR3: TGTGCCAGCAGCCTCGACAGGCAACGGGTGGTAGGCCCTGAAGCTTTCTTT. Translation: CASSLDRQRVVGPEAFF. Full variable domain (missing parts from reference TRBV13 and TRBJ1-1): AAGVIQSPRHLIKEKRETATLKCYPIPRHDTVYWYQQGPGQDPQFLISFYEKMQSDKGSIPDRFSAQQFSDYHSELNMSSLELGDSALYFCASSLDRQRVVGPEAFFGQGTRLTVV.

In this sample, this clonotype turned up a few times. The J gene is TRBJ2-2, the V gene TRBV18; D not certain. Trimming took 3 bases from V and 3 from J, leaving 14 bases between them. CDR1 and CDR2 from the germline V gene are KGHSH and LQKENI. The length of the CDR3 is 16 residues. CDR3 sequence (DNA): TGTGCCAGCTCACCCATGACCCCCCGACACACCGGGGAGCTGTTTTTT. This translates into CASSPMTPRHTGELFF. Filled out from reference TRBV18 and TRBJ2-2, the complete variable domain reads NAGVMQNPRHLVRRRGQEARLRCSPMKGHSHVYWYRQLPEEGLKFMVYLQKENIIDESGMPKERFSAEFPKEGPSILRIQQVVRGDSAAYFCASSPMTPRHTGELFFGEGSRLTVL.

This clonotype has a handful of counts. The chain combines TRBV12-3 or TRBV12-4 with TRBJ1-2; no definite D call. The ends were cut back, 2 bases at V and 6 bases at J, with 7 bases in the middle. The CDR3 is 12 residues long. This chain's CDR3 is CASSLLGNGYTF. Here the CDR3 DNA reads TGTGCCAGCAGTTTACTTGGGAATGGCTACACCTTC.

This clonotype was seen a handful of times. The chain couples TRBV3-1 to TRBJ1-3, with D perhaps matching TRBD1 (6 bases). The CDR3 consists of 14 residues. The germline V and J ends were trimmed by 8 bases and 4 bases, with 15 bases remaining between them. Looked up from germline, CDR1 is LGHDT and CDR2 is YNNKEL (reference sequence). CDR3: CASATDSSGNTIYF. Written as DNA, the CDR3 is TGTGCCAGCGCGACGGACAGCTCCGGAAACACCATATATTTT.

This clonotype showed up just a few times. V gene TRBV20-1 combines with J gene TRBJ2-3, with D maybe TRBD1 (5 bases). The CDR3 extends over 16 amino acids. The V gene's germline CDR1 is DFQATT and CDR2 SNEGSKA (reference sequence). V shed 3 bases and J shed 1 base, with 17 bases lying between them. For the CDR3, the DNA is TGCAGTGCTAGTGCTGCAGGGCGTTTCCGCACAGATACGCAGTATTTT. It yields the protein CSASAAGRFRTDTQYF.

The chain combines TRBV12-3 or TRBV12-4 with TRBJ2-2; D not certain. The CDR3 runs to 13 residues. Trimming left V 2 bases short and J 5 bases short, with 6 bases between. CDR3 residues: CASSLSPTGELFF. The CDR3 bases are TGTGCCAGCAGTTTATCCCCTACCGGGGAGCTGTTTTTT.

This clonotype has a handful of counts. The rearrangement links TRBV6-1 to TRBJ1-3; 7 nucleotides agree with TRBD1. Germline V gene sequence: CDR1 MNHNS, CDR2 SASEGT. The CDR3 sequence is 16 residues long. J lost 0 bases, V lost 6 bases, and 8 bases had no gene match. DNA of the CDR3: TGTGCCAGCAGGCAACCGGGACAGAGCTCTGGAAACACCATATATTTT. It specifies CASRQPGQSSGNTIYF.

This clonotype appeared a few times. The genes are TRBV5-1 and TRBJ2-3; 8 bases are shared with TRBD2. CDR3 length: 17 residues. V trimming: 4 bases; J trimming: 1 base; junction bases outside the gene matches: 11. Germline CDR1 is SGHRS and CDR2 is YFSETQ. The CDR3 protein is CASSLLYSGGCTDTQYF. The CDR3 DNA reads as TGCGCCAGCAGCCTCCTATACAGCGGGGGCTGCACAGATACGCAGTATTTT.

This clonotype appeared many times. This chain links TRBV29-1 with TRBJ2-7; D not resolved. Germline CDR1 is SQVTM and CDR2 is ANQGSEA. The CDR3 contains 12 residues. V lost 2 bases and J 3 bases, leaving 8 bases between the germline ends. The CDR3 DNA sequence: TGCAGCGTTGAATTCTCTAGCTACGAGCAGTACTTC. Protein product: CSVEFSSYEQYF.

This clonotype was counted only a few times. The J gene is TRBJ2-7, the V gene TRBV15; D is possibly TRBD1 or TRBD2 (5 bases each). The germline V and J ends were trimmed by 0 bases and 6 bases, with 21 bases remaining between them. The CDR3 sequence is 17 residues long. Germline-derived CDR1 and CDR2 are LNHNV and YYDKDF (reference sequence). Here the CDR3 reads CATSREISRGRASEQYF. As DNA, the CDR3 is TGTGCCACCAGCAGAGAGATTTCCCGGGGCAGGGCGAGCGAGCAGTACTTC.

This clonotype appeared many times. The CDR3 region is CASSQGRYGDTQYF. In DNA form, the CDR3 reads TGCGCCAGCAGCCAAGGGAGGTACGGAGATACGCAGTATTTT. The gene calls are TRBV4-3 and TRBJ2-3, with D perhaps matching TRBD2 (5 bases). V shed 1 base and J shed 5 bases, with 10 bases lying between them. CDR1 LGHNA and CDR2 YSLEER come from the germline V gene. The CDR3 covers 14 residues.

The sample holds a few counts of this clonotype. The gene calls are TRBV7-2 and TRBJ2-7; 7 nucleotides agree with TRBD1. The CDR3 runs to 14 residues. V was pared by 8 bases and J by 4 bases, with 11 bases of the junction left unmatched. The V gene's germline CDR1 is SGHTA and CDR2 FQGNSA. CDR3 DNA: TGTGCCAGCTCTCACAGGGGCCTCTTTTACGAGCAGTACTTC. This codes for CASSHRGLFYEQYF.